This T cell receptor beta chain originates from a study of T cell responses to AZD1222 COVID-19 vaccine (TCRdb year 2021). In the study overall: AZD1222 recipients whose second dose came at about 4 weeks and those whose second dose came at about 12 weeks were combined into one group, since spike-specific TCR depth and breadth did not differ between the two schedules. A total of 230 to 250 trial participants underwent TCR sequencing, of whom nearly 210 had received two doses of AZD1222 and 26 had received two doses of the MenACWY control vaccine. Enrollment into the trials was organized by age into subgroups of 18-55, 56-69 and 70-plus years, and those subgroups contained about 150, 27 and 61 TCR-sequenced participants, respectively.

Study-wide findings and limitations: Participants were mostly white British, with more females than males. The authors suggested clonal diversity may have been underestimated. In the small 56-69-year group, the increase in depth fell short of significance, most likely because of low power. A significant rise in spike-specific TCR breadth and depth was observed after two AZD1222 doses relative to day 0 and relative to MenACWY recipients. No day 14 peak-response samples were available, so repertoires were characterized only after the peak T cell response. Conclusions about previously exposed vaccinees are limited because only six or seven AZD1222 recipients were SARS-CoV-2 seropositive at baseline. Reportedly, almost half of the unique spike-specific TCRs recognized epitopes lying outside the regions that are mutated in the B.1.351 and B.1.1.7 variants. Vaccine-associated CD4 TCRs spanned the whole spike protein, with dominant responses in regions 160-218 and 743-854.

With respect to this clone: Its target antigen remains unknown. No clone much larger than this one lies a single base away; base qualities are absent.

In light of the paper, this sample's time point label describes: baseline before first vaccination. Vaccinee samples were obtained from the UK trials COV001 and COV002, which included a single-blind randomized controlled phase 2/3 trial of AZD1222 (ChAdOx1 nCoV-19) in healthy adults. Trial participant PBMC samples were collected at day 0 and day 28 after the second dose for TCRbeta chain sequencing. The CDR3 regions of human TCRbeta chains were subjected to immunosequencing. The source study handled its data this way. Repertoire TCRs were matched against a reference library of SARS-CoV-2-specific TCRs generated with the MIRA antigen-specificity platform. Breadth was defined as the fraction of unique TCRs that were SARS-CoV-2-associated, and depth was defined as the fraction of total T cells that were SARS-CoV-2-associated. Each spike-specific TCR was assigned to its reactive spike region and to a CD4 or CD8 class using the MIRA data. Log10-transformed breadth and depth values were compared by one-way ANOVA with Sidak's multiple comparisons tests. As stored in TCRdb, this immuneACCESS dataset retains in-frame rearrangements with V and J assigned. A fraction of the clones does not appear; measured against another copy, unresolved V genes explain less than half of the discrepancy, and the remainder lacks a known reason. V, J and clone size are those of that table, while D and trimming were read from the DNA. The sample yields some 85,000 clones; roughly 87% were counted once. Over 20% of the sample belongs to the ten largest clones.

From the germline V gene, CDR1 is SNHLY and CDR2 is FYNNEI. V is cut by 3 bases and J by 0 bases, and the space between the germline ends is 6 bases. The CDR3 contains 14 residues, cysteine and phenylalanine counted. The only DNA kept is the CDR3, 42 bases in frame from the first base. The receptor was isolated from an adult in good health. This sequence uses TRBV2 and TRBJ1-5; the D gene is unclear. Sequencing was performed on peripheral blood, taken on day 0 of AZD1222 vaccination. The CDR3 region reads CASSEGFSNQPQHF. The DNA sequence follows: TGTGCCAGCAGTGAGGGATTTAGCAATCAGCCCCAGCATTTT.